Listed below are T cell receptor beta chains from one sample, sequenced in a study of T cell changes during pregnancy in multiple sclerosis. The repertoire was sequenced with immunoSEQ multiplex PCR; TCRdb's copy has only in-frame clones and lacks some. The data contain over 80,000 clones, 90% of them singletons. The sequencing here drew on peripheral blood, taken in the second trimester of pregnancy. These receptors all come from a female donor in good health, enrolled as a control in a pregnancy study. Each CDR3 is given with its conserved first and last residue. The order of the fields is V gene, J gene, D gene, CDR3 DNA, CDR3 protein. A D gene is named only where the DNA matches it firmly.

V: TRBV5-4; J: TRBJ2-3; D: NA; DNA: TGTGCCAGCAGCTTGCCGACAGGCCGGGTCACAGATACGCAGTATTTT; CDR3: CASSLPTGRVTDTQYF
V: TRBV6-7; J: TRBJ1-6; D: NA; DNA: TGTGCCAGCAGCCCTAAAGCCCCAACAGGCATGAATTCACCCCTCCACTTT; CDR3: CASSPKAPTGMNSPLHF
V: TRBV4-3; J: TRBJ2-2; D: TRBD2; DNA: TGCGCCAGCAGCCAACCGGGACTAGCTGGGAGGACCGGGGAGCTGTTTTTT; CDR3: CASSQPGLAGRTGELFF
V: TRBV5-1; J: TRBJ1-1; D: NA; DNA: TGCGCCAGCAGCTTGGCCAGGCAGGGGCCCTTCATGAACACTGAAGCTTTCTTT; CDR3: CASSLARQGPFMNTEAFF
V: TRBV29-1; J: TRBJ1-2; D: NA; DNA: TGCAGCGTTATCGGCGGGGGAGATGGCTATGGCTACACCTTC; CDR3: CSVIGGGDGYGYTF
V: TRBV30; J: TRBJ2-5; D: NA; DNA: TGTGCCTGGAGTGAGGGGGGGGAGACCCAGTACTTC; CDR3: CAWSEGGETQYF